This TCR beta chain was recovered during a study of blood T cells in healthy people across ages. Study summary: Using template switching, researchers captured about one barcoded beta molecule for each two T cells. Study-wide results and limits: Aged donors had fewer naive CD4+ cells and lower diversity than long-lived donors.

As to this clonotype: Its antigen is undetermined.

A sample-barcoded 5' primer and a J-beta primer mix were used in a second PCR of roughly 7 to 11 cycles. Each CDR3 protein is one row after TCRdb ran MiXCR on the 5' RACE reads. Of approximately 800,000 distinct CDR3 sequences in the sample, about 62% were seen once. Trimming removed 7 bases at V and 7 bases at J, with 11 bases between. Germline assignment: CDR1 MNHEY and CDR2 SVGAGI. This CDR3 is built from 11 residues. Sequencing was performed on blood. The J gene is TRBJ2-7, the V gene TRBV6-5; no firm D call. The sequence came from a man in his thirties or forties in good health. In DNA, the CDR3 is TGTGCCAGCACCAACTGGGGAGAGCAGTACTTC. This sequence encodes CASTNWGEQYF.